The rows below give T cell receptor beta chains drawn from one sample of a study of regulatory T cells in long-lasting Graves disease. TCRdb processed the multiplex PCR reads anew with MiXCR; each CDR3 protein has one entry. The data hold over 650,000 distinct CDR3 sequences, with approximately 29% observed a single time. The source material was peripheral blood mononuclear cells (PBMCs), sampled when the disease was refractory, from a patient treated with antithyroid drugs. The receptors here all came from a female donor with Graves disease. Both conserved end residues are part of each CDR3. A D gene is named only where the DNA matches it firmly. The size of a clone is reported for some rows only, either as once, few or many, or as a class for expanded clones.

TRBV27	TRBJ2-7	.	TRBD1	TGTGCCAGCAGTTTATATTACGGGACAGGGCTCTACGAGCAGTACTTC	CASSLYYGTGLYEQYF
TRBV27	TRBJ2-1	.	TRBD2	TGTGCCAGCAGTTTAGGGCTAGCGGGGGAACTTAGCTCCTACAATGAGCAGTTCTTC	CASSLGLAGELSSYNEQFF
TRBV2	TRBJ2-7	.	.	TGTGCCAGCAGTGAAAGGGGCTCAGACTACGAGCAGTACTTC	CASSERGSDYEQYF
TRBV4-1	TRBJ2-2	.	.	TGCGCCAGCAGCCAAGATAGCAGGGGGGAGCTGTTTTTT	CASSQDSRGELFF
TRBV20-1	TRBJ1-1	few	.	TGCAGTGCTTCGGCGAGGAGGGGAGTCACTGAAGCTTTCTTT	CSASARRGVTEAFF
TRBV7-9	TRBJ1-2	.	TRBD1	TGTGCCAGCAGCTTACAAGGGACAGTAGAAGGCTACACCTTC	CASSLQGTVEGYTF
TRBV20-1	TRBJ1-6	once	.	TGCAGTGCCCGAGAGCGGGCAGGGAATAATTCACCCCTCCACTTT	CSARERAGNNSPLHF
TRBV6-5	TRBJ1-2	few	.	TGTGCCAGCAGTTACTCTCGAGACAAACATGGCTACACCTTC	CASSYSRDKHGYTF
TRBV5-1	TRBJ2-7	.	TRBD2	TGCGCCAGCAGCCTCCGGGCGAGCGGGAGTGGGTACGAGCAGTACTTC	CASSLRASGSGYEQYF
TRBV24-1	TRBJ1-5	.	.	TGTGCCACCAGTGAATCCAAACAGGGAGGTGGCCAGCCCCAGCATTTT	CATSESKQGGGQPQHF
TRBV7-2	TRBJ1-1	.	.	TGTGCCAGCAGGAGAGACAGGATCGGTGAAGCTTTCTTT	CASRRDRIGEAFF
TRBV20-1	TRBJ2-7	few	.	TGCAGTGCTAGAGGGGGACTCGCGGGCCGTTCCTACGAGCAGTACTTC	CSARGGLAGRSYEQYF
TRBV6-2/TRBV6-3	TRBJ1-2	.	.	TGTGCCAGCAGTTACTCGGGCCTATACCGCTACACCTTC	CASSYSGLYRYTF
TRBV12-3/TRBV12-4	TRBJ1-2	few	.	TGTGCCAGCAGTCCCCGGGACGGAAGGTATGGCTACACCTTC	CASSPRDGRYGYTF
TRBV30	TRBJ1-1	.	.	TGTGCCTGGAGTGTACAACTCCCGAACACTGAAGCTTTCTTT	CAWSVQLPNTEAFF
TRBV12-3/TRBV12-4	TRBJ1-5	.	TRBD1	TGTGCCAGCAGTTCAGGACAGGTTCCCTATAGCAATCAGCCCCAGCATTTT	CASSSGQVPYSNQPQHF
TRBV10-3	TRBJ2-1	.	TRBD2	TGTGCCAGTAAGGCTAGCGGGATTAGCAATGAGCAGTTCTTC	CASKASGISNEQFF
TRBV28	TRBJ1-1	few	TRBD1	TGTGCCAGCCTTGACAGGGTGGGTGAAGCTTTCTTT	CASLDRVGEAFF
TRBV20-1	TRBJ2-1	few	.	TGCAGTGCTTACCTAGCGACGTCCTACAATGAGCAGTTCTTC	CSAYLATSYNEQFF
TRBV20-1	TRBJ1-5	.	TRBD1	TGCAGTGCTCAACCAGCAGGGGGGTGGGGGACTAGCAATCAGCCCCAGCATTTT	CSAQPAGGWGTSNQPQHF
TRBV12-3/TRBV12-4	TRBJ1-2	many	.	TGTGCCAGCAGTCCCGGGGTGAATCGAGGCTACACCTTC	CASSPGVNRGYTF
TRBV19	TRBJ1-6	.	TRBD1	TGTGCCACCGCGGGACAGTATAATTCACCCCTCCACTTT	CATAGQYNSPLHF
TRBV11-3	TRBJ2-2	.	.	TGTGCCAGCGGGGCCCCGAACACCGGGGAGCTGTTTTTT	CASGAPNTGELFF
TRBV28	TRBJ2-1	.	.	TGTGCCAGCAGTTTGGGCGGGCGGGGTCACGGTGAGCAGTTCTTC	CASSLGGRGHGEQFF
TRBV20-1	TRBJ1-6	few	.	TGCAGTGCTAGAGCCCAGGACTTGTTCAATTCACCCCTCCACTTT	CSARAQDLFNSPLHF
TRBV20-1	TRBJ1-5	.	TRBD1	TGCAGTGCTCCCACCAGAGGGGGCGACTTGCGCAATCAGCCCCAGCATTTT	CSAPTRGGDLRNQPQHF
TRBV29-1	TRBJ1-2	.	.	TGCAGCGTGTTACAGGGAAACTATGGCTACACCTTC	CSVLQGNYGYTF
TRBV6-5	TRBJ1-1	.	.	TGTGCCAGCAGTTACATTGTCGGACGGCAAGCGGGGACTGAAGCTTTCTTT	CASSYIVGRQAGTEAFF
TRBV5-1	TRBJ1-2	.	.	TGCGCCAGCAGTTCTGCGGCCGACGGGGGGTCCTATGGCTACACCTTC	CASSSAADGGSYGYTF
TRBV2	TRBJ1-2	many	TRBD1	TGTGCCAGCACCGGACAGGGGCACTATGGCTACACCTTC	CASTGQGHYGYTF
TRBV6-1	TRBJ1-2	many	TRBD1	TGTGCCAGCACCGAAGGACAGGTGGAATATGGCTACACCTTC	CASTEGQVEYGYTF